Listed below are T cell receptor beta chains from one sample, sequenced in a study of CD8+ T cells in alopecia areata. The repertoire was sequenced with immunoSEQ multiplex PCR; TCRdb's copy has only in-frame clones and lacks some. The data show some 180,000 clones, roughly 59% seen once. The sequences come from CD4+ T cells sorted from blood, collected at week 0. The receptors were gathered from a human donor with alopecia areata. CDR3s include the opening cysteine and the closing phenylalanine or tryptophan. D genes are given only for firm matches. Clone size is stated in some rows and not others, as once, few, many or a class when expanded.

clone size,D gene,V gene,J gene,CDR3 DNA,CDR3 protein
.,.,TRBV13,TRBJ1-1,TGTGCCAGCAGCTTAGGGGTCTTGGGGGGCACTGAAGCTTTCTTT,CASSLGVLGGTEAFF
.,.,TRBV2,TRBJ2-3,TGTGCCAGCAGTCAAGGGGGGGATACGCAGTATTTT,CASSQGGDTQYF
once,TRBD2,TRBV5-4,TRBJ2-1,TGTGCCAGCAGCTCCGTCAGCGGGGGGGCCCCTAATGAGCAGTTCTTC,CASSSVSGGAPNEQFF
few,.,TRBV29-1,TRBJ1-4,TGCAGCGTTCGGACCCTCAGAGGTGAAAAACTGTTTTTT,CSVRTLRGEKLFF
few,.,TRBV29-1,TRBJ1-1,TGCAGCGTTGAGGCTCCAGGGAAGAACACTGAAGCTTTCTTT,CSVEAPGKNTEAFF
few,TRBD2,TRBV9,TRBJ2-3,TGTGCCAGCAGCGGTAGCGGGGGGAGCACAGATACGCAGTATTTT,CASSGSGGSTDTQYF
few,.,TRBV7-2,TRBJ1-5,TGTGCCAGCAGCCCGGGGCCCGGGAATAGCAATCAGCCCCAGCATTTT,CASSPGPGNSNQPQHF
.,.,TRBV7-2,TRBJ2-2,TGTGCCAGCAGCTACCCGAGGACGGCGAACACCGGGGAGCTGTTTTTT,CASSYPRTANTGELFF
.,TRBD1,TRBV19,TRBJ1-2,TGTGCCAGCTATGGGGACAGGGCCTCCTATGGCTACACCTTC,CASYGDRASYGYTF
.,TRBD1,TRBV29-1,TRBJ1-1,TGCAGCGTTGTAGGACTCGACAGGGTAACTCCTTTCTTT,CSVVGLDRVTPFF
few,.,TRBV5-1,TRBJ1-6,TGCGCCAGCAGCTTGGAACAGGGACTGGGTTCACCCCTCCACTTT,CASSLEQGLGSPLHF
.,.,TRBV5-1,TRBJ2-7,TGCGCCAGCAGCTTGGATGGAGCGAGATCCTACGAGCAGTACTTC,CASSLDGARSYEQYF
few,.,TRBV6-6,TRBJ2-1,TGTGCCAGCAGTACTCGGGATGAGCAGTTCTTC,CASSTRDEQFF
.,.,TRBV6-6,TRBJ1-1,TGTGCCAGCAGTTACGGAGGGGTAGGGACTGAAGCTTTCTTT,CASSYGGVGTEAFF
.,.,TRBV27,TRBJ2-7,TGTGCCAGCAGTCCAGAAGCCCCCAGGGCAGTATTCTACGAGCAGTACTTC,CASSPEAPRAVFYEQYF
.,TRBD1,TRBV29-1,TRBJ2-7,TGCAGCGTTGGGACAGGGGTTTACGAGCAGTACTTC,CSVGTGVYEQYF
.,.,TRBV30,TRBJ2-7,TGTGCCTGGAGCGACCCGAGAAACAGTCAAGTCTCCTACGAGCAGTACTTC,CAWSDPRNSQVSYEQYF
once,.,TRBV9,TRBJ1-1,TGTGCCAGCAGCTTCAGGGTTGATACTGAAGCTTTCTTT,CASSFRVDTEAFF
.,.,TRBV29-1,TRBJ1-1,TGCAGCGTTGAAAGGGACCAGGACACTGAAGCTTTCTTT,CSVERDQDTEAFF
.,.,TRBV29-1,TRBJ1-1,TGCAGCGTTGACGTGACCGAAGCTTTCTTT,CSVDVTEAFF
once,TRBD1,TRBV10-3,TRBJ1-1,TGTGCCGCAGGGGGTGGGTCGAACACTGAAGCTTTCTTT,CAAGGGSNTEAFF
few,.,TRBV11-2,TRBJ2-2,TGTGCCAGCAGCTTCGGCAGGGGAGCCGGGGAGCTGTTTTTT,CASSFGRGAGELFF
.,TRBD2,TRBV5-1,TRBJ2-1,TGCGCCAGCAGCTTGACTACTAGCGGGGGGCGCGGCGTTGAGCAGTTCTTC,CASSLTTSGGRGVEQFF
few,.,TRBV29-1,TRBJ2-1,TGCAGCGTTGGCCCCTCGGGGAATGAGCAGTTCTTC,CSVGPSGNEQFF
.,.,TRBV29-1,TRBJ1-1,TGCAGCGTTGAAGAGGGGGGATTGGGCACTGAAGCTTTCTTT,CSVEEGGLGTEAFF
.,TRBD1,TRBV29-1,TRBJ1-2,TGCAGCGTCCCCGGGACAGATACTAACTATGGCTACACCTTC,CSVPGTDTNYGYTF
few,.,TRBV7-9,TRBJ1-1,TGTGCCAGCACCCCCGGCAATTCGAACACTGAAGCTTTCTTT,CASTPGNSNTEAFF
once,.,TRBV7-2,TRBJ1-6,TGTGCCAGCAGCCTAGTTCGGGACATAAATTCACCCCTCCACTTT,CASSLVRDINSPLHF
.,.,TRBV25-1,TRBJ2-1,TGTGCCAGCAGAGGCTATAGGTCCTACAATGAGCAGTTCTTC,CASRGYRSYNEQFF
medium-sized,TRBD2,TRBV6-4,TRBJ2-3,TGTGCCAGCAGTGACTCGACTAGCGGGTCGCAGTATTTT,CASSDSTSGSQYF
.,.,TRBV29-1,TRBJ2-3,TGCAGCGTTGGCCAACCGGGGGCGCCGACAGATACGCAGTATTTT,CSVGQPGAPTDTQYF
.,.,TRBV6-5,TRBJ2-7,TGTGCCAGCAGGGAACGGGGGGAGCAGTACTTC,CASRERGEQYF
once,TRBD1,TRBV25-1,TRBJ1-2,TGTGCCAGCAGTGAATTTTTTGAGGGGGCCACTGGCTACACCTTC,CASSEFFEGATGYTF
once,TRBD1,TRBV6-5,TRBJ1-5,TGTGCCAGCAGTTACGGGACAGGGCCCCAGCCCCAGCATTTT,CASSYGTGPQPQHF
.,TRBD1,TRBV30,TRBJ1-6,TGTGCCTGGAGGGGACAGGGGAAGAAGGCCCTCCACTTT,CAWRGQGKKALHF
.,TRBD1,TRBV27,TRBJ1-1,TGTGCCAGCAGAGGGACAGGGATGGCTTTCTTT,CASRGTGMAFF
.,.,TRBV29-1,TRBJ2-1,TGCAGCGTTGCTTTCGTCAATGAGCAGTTCTTC,CSVAFVNEQFF
few,TRBD2,TRBV29-1,TRBJ2-2,TGCAGCGTTGCCTCTACGGGGGGGTACACCGGGGAGCTGTTTTTT,CSVASTGGYTGELFF
.,.,TRBV28,TRBJ1-2,TGTGCCAGCGGGGGCCTAGACAGTGGCTGCACCTTC,CASGGLDSGCTF
.,TRBD1,TRBV19,TRBJ1-6,TGTGCCAGTAGTACGGACAGGGGGAATTCACCCCTCCACTTT,CASSTDRGNSPLHF
.,.,TRBV27,TRBJ2-7,TGTGCCAGCAGGCCATACAGCCTCTCCTACGAGCAGTACTTC,CASRPYSLSYEQYF
.,.,TRBV6-6,TRBJ2-3,TGTGCCAGCAGTACCCGTCTAGATATTACAGATACGCAGTATTTT,CASSTRLDITDTQYF
few,.,TRBV10-3,TRBJ2-2,TGTGCCACGGGGAGACAAACCGGGGAGCTGTTTTTT,CATGRQTGELFF
.,.,TRBV2,TRBJ2-1,TGTGCCAGCAGCCCCGGGACAACCTCCTACAATGAGCAGTTCTTC,CASSPGTTSYNEQFF
.,.,TRBV4-3,TRBJ2-1,TGCGCCAGCAGCCAGATGAGGGGGAATGAGCAGTTCTTC,CASSQMRGNEQFF
.,.,TRBV6-5,TRBJ2-2,TGTGCCAGCACCCCGCCGGGGTCCGGGGAGCTGTTTTTT,CASTPPGSGELFF
.,TRBD1,TRBV25-1,TRBJ1-4,TGTGCCAGCAGTGATACCGGGACAGACCTAAAACTGTTTTTT,CASSDTGTDLKLFF
.,.,TRBV30,TRBJ2-2,TGTGCCTGGAGTGCCTCCGGGGAGCTGTTTTTT,CAWSASGELFF
.,TRBD1,TRBV7-2,TRBJ1-4,TGTGCCAGCAGCTTAGGGCAGGGGGAAGAAAAACTGTTTTTT,CASSLGQGEEKLFF
.,TRBD1,TRBV9,TRBJ2-3,TGTGCCAGCAGCGTACAACAGGGGGCATCGGATACGCAGTATTTT,CASSVQQGASDTQYF
.,TRBD2,TRBV5-1,TRBJ2-3,TGCGCCAGCAGCTTCTCGGGGGGTGACACAGATACGCAGTATTTT,CASSFSGGDTDTQYF
.,.,TRBV2,TRBJ2-7,TGTGTCACAGGGAACTCCTACGAGCAGTACTTC,CVTGNSYEQYF
few,.,TRBV29-1,TRBJ2-7,TGCAGCGTTGATATCGGGGGCGAGCAGTACTTC,CSVDIGGEQYF
.,.,TRBV7-9,TRBJ2-2,TGTGCCAGCAGCTCAGCGGGTACCGGGGAGCTGTTTTTT,CASSSAGTGELFF
.,.,TRBV2,TRBJ1-5,TGTGCCAGCAGCCCGGATAGCAATCAGCCCCAGCATTTT,CASSPDSNQPQHF